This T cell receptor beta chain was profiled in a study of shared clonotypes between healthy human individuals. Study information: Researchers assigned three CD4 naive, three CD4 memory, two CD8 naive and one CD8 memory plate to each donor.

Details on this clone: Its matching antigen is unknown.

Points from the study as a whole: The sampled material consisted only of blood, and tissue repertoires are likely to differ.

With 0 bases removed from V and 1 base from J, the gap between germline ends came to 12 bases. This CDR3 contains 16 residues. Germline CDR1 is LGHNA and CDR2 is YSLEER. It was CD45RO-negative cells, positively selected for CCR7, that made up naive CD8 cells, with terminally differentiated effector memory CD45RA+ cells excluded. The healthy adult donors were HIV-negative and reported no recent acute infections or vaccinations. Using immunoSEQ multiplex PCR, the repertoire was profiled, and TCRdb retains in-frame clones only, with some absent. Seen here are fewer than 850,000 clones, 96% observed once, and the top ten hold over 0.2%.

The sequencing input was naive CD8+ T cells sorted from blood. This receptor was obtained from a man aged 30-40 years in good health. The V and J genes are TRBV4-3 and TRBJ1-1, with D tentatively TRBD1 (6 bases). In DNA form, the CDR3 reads TGCGCCAGCAGCCAAGACCCAGGGGTAGAGAACACTGAAGCTTTCTTT. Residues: CASSQDPGVENTEAFF.